The 9 T cell receptor beta chains listed next were all sequenced from one sample in a study of blood T cell repertoires in COVID-19. The repertoire was sequenced with immunoSEQ multiplex PCR; TCRdb's copy has only in-frame clones and lacks some. The table has under 250,000 clones, around nine tenths seen once; the top ten hold more than 0.7%. Sequences were obtained from peripheral blood. Receptors were obtained from a man aged 55 to 70 with COVID-19, enrolled during active disease.

This clone was detected only once. The CDR3 coding sequence is TGCAGCGCGCTGACAGGACAAGTCAATCAGCCCCAGCATTTT. Amino acids: CSALTGQVNQPQHF. The chain is built from TRBV29-1 and TRBJ1-5; maybe TRBD1 (6 bases). The CDR3 sequence is 14 residues long. V lost 7 bases and J lost 3, with 16 bases in between. Germline values: CDR1 SQVTM, CDR2 ANQGSEA.

This clone was recorded once. V is TRBV24-1 and J is TRBJ1-1; unclear D gene. The germline V gene encodes CDR1 KGHDR and CDR2 SFDVKD. This CDR3 contains 11 residues. The V end lost 6 bases, the J end lost 3 bases, and 4 bases lay between the germline ends. The CDR3 DNA reads as TGTGCCACCAGTTTAGACACTGAAGCTTTCTTT. This sequence encodes CATSLDTEAFF.

The gene calls are TRBV28 and TRBJ2-2; unclear D gene. The CDR3 sequence is 12 residues long. V lost 2 bases and J 4 bases, leaving 2 bases between the germline ends. Looked up from germline, CDR1 is MDHEN and CDR2 is SYDVKM. The CDR3 DNA reads as TGTGCCAGCAGTTTACTCACCGGGGAGCTGTTTTTT. Amino acids: CASSLLTGELFF.

The gene calls are TRBV5-5 and TRBJ2-7; TRBD2 agrees at 11 bases. The CDR3 covers 15 residues. The germline gives CDR1 SGHKS, CDR2 YYEKEE (reference sequence). With 6 bases clipped from V and 4 bases from J, the junction kept 9 bases outside the gene matches. The CDR3 sequence is CASTSLAGGPYEQYF. CDR3 in DNA: TGTGCCAGCACCTCGTTAGCGGGGGGGCCTTACGAGCAGTACTTC.

This clone was detected once. The genes are TRBV20-1 and TRBJ2-7; 7 positions match TRBD2. V gave up 6 bases and J gave up 5 bases; unmatched junction bases: 4. Germline V CDR1 and CDR2: DFQATT, SNEGSKA (reference sequence). CDR3 size: 11 residues. CDR3 in DNA: TGCAGTGCGGACGGGAGGCACGAGCAGTACTTC. It yields the protein CSADGRHEQYF.

The V and J genes are TRBV28 and TRBJ2-3; perhaps TRBD2 as D (5 bases). V dropped 5 bases and J dropped 6 bases, with 15 bases sitting between them. The CDR3 sequence is 14 residues long. Germline V gene lookup returns CDR1 MDHEN and CDR2 SYDVKM. CDR3 nucleotides: TGTGCCAGCAGTCCAACCCCGGGATCGGATACGCAGTATTTT. Translated, it gives CASSPTPGSDTQYF.

The chain uses TRBV12-3 or TRBV12-4 and TRBJ1-1; tentatively, D is TRBD1 (6 bases). This CDR3 is built from 12 residues. V dropped 6 bases and J dropped 7 bases, with 12 bases sitting between them. The CDR3 coding sequence is TGTGCCAGCAGCCGTCAGGGGAGTGAAGCTTTCTTT. It is translated as CASSRQGSEAFF.

The rearrangement uses TRBV7-8 and TRBJ2-3; D possibly corresponds to TRBD2 (6 bases). The CDR3 extends over 15 amino acids. The germline CDR1 and CDR2 sequences are SGHVS and FQNEAQ. V was pared by 0 bases and J by 0 bases, with 7 bases between. The chain's CDR3 is CASSLAGTSTDTQYF. The CDR3 nucleotides are TGTGCCAGCAGCTTAGCCGGGACTAGCACAGATACGCAGTATTTT.

The V gene is TRBV3-1 (or the pseudogene TRBV3-2), the J gene TRBJ2-7; 8 positions agree with TRBD1. Germline V CDR1 and CDR2: LGHDT, YNNKEL (reference sequence). V shed 2 bases and J 0 bases; nucleotides not matched to a gene: 6. This CDR3 has 16 amino acids. This CDR3 reads CASSQSGGPSSYEQYF. The CDR3 region has the DNA TGTGCCAGCAGCCAATCAGGGGGCCCGTCCTCCTACGAGCAGTACTTC.